The next 5 T cell receptor beta chains were all read from a single sample in a study of T-cell memory formation after mild COVID-19. TCRdb processed the 5' RACE reads anew with MiXCR; each CDR3 protein has one entry. The sample has about 47,000 distinct CDR3 sequences, roughly 9% seen once. Sequencing used PBMCs or a T cell subset sorted from them (not recorded which). The receptors stem from an adult woman who had mild COVID-19 (a few samples of this study predate the infection). Cell type and time point are not known.

Many counts were recorded for this clonotype. The rearrangement links TRBV6-5 to TRBJ2-7; D call uncertain. The V gene's germline CDR1 is MNHEY and CDR2 SVGAGI. This CDR3 spans 14 amino acids. The V end was cut by 0 bases, the J end by 2 bases, with 8 bases between. CDR3 DNA: TGTGCCAGCAGTTACTCGCCACCGCCCTACGAGCAGTACTTC. The encoded protein is CASSYSPPPYEQYF.

At least ten counts were recorded for this clonotype. The chain joins TRBV29-1 to TRBJ2-3; 7 nucleotides agree with TRBD2. Germline V CDR1 and CDR2: SQVTM, ANQGSEA. The CDR3 length is 13 residues. Losses at the gene ends were 4 bases for V and 0 bases for J; bases not matched to a gene: 1. The CDR3 here is CSVASGSTDTQYF. CDR3 DNA: TGCAGCGTTGCTAGCGGTAGCACAGATACGCAGTATTTT.

The rearrangement uses TRBV19 and TRBJ1-5; D is uncertain. This CDR3 comprises 14 residues. Per the germline V gene, CDR1 is LNHDA and CDR2 is SQIVND (reference sequence). The V and J ends lost 7 bases and 0 bases respectively, with 10 bases between them. The CDR3 bases are TGTGCCAGTACCCCGCGGTATAGCAATCAGCCCCAGCATTTT. Translation gives CASTPRYSNQPQHF.

The sample holds a few counts of this clonotype. The gene calls are TRBV27 and TRBJ2-3; TRBD2 matches at 7 bases. This CDR3 spans 15 amino acids. The trim removed 0 bases at V and 4 bases at J, leaving 4 bases unmatched. CDR1 is MNHEY, CDR2 SMNVEV, per germline (reference sequence). The DNA of the CDR3 is TGTGCCAGCAGTTTATCGGGAGGGGTCCCAGATACGCAGTATTTT. It encodes CASSLSGGVPDTQYF.

Ten or more counts support this clonotype. The genes are TRBV12-3 or TRBV12-4 and TRBJ2-1, with TRBD1 matching over 10 bases. V trimming: 5 bases; J trimming: 4 bases; junction bases outside the gene matches: 23. This CDR3 spans 21 amino acids. The CDR3 nucleotides are TGTGCCAGCAGTCCTATCTTGGGACAGGGGTCTAACCCGAGCAAGTACAATGAGCAGTTCTTC. Translating it yields CASSPILGQGSNPSKYNEQFF.